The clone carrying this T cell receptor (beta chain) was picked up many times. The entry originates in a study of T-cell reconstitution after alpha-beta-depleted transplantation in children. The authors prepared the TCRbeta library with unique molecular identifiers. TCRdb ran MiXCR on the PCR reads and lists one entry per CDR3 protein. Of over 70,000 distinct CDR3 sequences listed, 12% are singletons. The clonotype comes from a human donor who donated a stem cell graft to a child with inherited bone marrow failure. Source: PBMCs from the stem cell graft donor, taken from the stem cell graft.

The CDR3 sequence: CASSFRQGGIAGELFF. The CDR3 DNA reads as TGTGCCAGCAGTTTTCGACAGGGGGGAATCGCCGGGGAGCTGTTTTTT. The chain recombines TRBV12-3 or TRBV12-4 with TRBJ2-2; 9 positions match TRBD1. The trim removed 3 bases at V and 6 bases at J, leaving 8 bases unmatched. The CDR3 covers 16 residues.